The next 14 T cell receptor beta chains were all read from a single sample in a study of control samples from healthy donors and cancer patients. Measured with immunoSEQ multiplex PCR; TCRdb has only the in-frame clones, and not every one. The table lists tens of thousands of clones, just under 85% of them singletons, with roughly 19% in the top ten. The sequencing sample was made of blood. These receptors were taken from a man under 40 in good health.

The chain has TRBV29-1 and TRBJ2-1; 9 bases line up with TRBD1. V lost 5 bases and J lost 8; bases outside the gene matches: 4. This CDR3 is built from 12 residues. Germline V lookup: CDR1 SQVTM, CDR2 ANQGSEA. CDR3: CSVRQGVDEQFF. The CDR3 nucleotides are TGCAGCGTTCGACAGGGGGTGGATGAGCAGTTCTTC.

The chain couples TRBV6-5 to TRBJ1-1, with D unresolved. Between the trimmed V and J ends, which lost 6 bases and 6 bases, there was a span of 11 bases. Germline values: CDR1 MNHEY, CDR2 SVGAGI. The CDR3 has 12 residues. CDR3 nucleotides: TGTGCCAGCAGCCTCTTGTATGCTGAAGCTTTCTTT. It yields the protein CASSLLYAEAFF.

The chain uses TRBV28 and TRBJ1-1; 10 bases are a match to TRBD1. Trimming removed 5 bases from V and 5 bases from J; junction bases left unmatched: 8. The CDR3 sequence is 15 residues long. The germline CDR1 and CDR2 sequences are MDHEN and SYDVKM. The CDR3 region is CASSPGTGAGTEAFF. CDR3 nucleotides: TGTGCCAGCAGTCCCGGGACAGGGGCAGGAACTGAAGCTTTCTTT.

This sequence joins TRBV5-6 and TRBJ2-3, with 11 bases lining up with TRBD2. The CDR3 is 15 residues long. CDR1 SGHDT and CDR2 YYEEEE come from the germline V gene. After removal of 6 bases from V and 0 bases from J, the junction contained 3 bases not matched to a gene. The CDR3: CASNLAGGSTDTQYF. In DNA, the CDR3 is TGTGCCAGCAATTTAGCGGGGGGGAGCACAGATACGCAGTATTTT.

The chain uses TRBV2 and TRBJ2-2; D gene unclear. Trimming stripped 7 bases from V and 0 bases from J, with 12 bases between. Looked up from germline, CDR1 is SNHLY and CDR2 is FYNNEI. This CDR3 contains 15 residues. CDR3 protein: CASTPFASNTGELFF. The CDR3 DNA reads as TGTGCCAGCACCCCTTTCGCGTCGAACACCGGGGAGCTGTTTTTT. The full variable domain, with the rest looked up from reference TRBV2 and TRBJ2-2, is EPEVTQTPSHQVTQMGQEVILRCVPISNHLYFYWYRQILGQKVEFLVSFYNNEISEKSEIFDDQFSVERPDGSNFTLKIRSTKLEDSAMYFCASTPFASNTGELFFGEGSRLTVL.

The CDR3 protein is CASSQGGFGQETQYF. CDR3 DNA: TGTGCCAGCAGCCAAGGGGGGTTTGGACAAGAGACCCAGTACTTC. The V gene is TRBV3-1 (or the pseudogene TRBV3-2), the J gene TRBJ2-5; D may match TRBD1 or TRBD2 (5 bases each). Per germline, CDR1 LGHDT and CDR2 YNNKEL (reference sequence). With 1 base removed from V and 2 bases from J, the gap between germline ends came to 11 bases. The length of the CDR3 is 15 residues.

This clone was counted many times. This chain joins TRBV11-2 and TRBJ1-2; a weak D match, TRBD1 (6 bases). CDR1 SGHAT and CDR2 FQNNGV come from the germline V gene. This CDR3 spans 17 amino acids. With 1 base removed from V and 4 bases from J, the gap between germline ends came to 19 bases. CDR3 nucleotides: TGTGCCAGCAGCTTAGTTTCAGGTGGCGGGACAATCTATGGCTACACCTTC. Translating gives CASSLVSGGGTIYGYTF.

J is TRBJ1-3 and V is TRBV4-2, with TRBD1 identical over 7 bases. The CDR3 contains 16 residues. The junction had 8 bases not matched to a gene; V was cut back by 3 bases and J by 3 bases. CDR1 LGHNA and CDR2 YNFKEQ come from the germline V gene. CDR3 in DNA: TGTGCCAGCAGCCAGATGACAGGGCGTAATGGAAACACCATATATTTT. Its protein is CASSQMTGRNGNTIYF.

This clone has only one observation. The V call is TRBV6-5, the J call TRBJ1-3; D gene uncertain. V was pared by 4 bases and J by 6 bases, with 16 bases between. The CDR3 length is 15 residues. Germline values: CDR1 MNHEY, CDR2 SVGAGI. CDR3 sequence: CASSSQRGLANTIYF. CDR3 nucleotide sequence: TGTGCCAGCAGTTCCCAGAGAGGGTTGGCAAACACCATATATTTT.

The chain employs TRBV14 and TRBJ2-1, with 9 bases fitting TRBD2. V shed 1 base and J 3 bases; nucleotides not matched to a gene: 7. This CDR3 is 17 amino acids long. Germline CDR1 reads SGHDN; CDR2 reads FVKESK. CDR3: CASSQGGLAGIYNEQFF. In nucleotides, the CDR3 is TGTGCCAGCAGCCAAGGTGGCCTAGCGGGGATCTACAATGAGCAGTTCTTC.

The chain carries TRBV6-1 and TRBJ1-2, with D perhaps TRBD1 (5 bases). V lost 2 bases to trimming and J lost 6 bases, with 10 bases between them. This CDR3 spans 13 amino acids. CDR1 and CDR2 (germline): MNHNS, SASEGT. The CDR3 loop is CASSELEGDGYTF. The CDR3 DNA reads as TGTGCCAGCAGTGAATTAGAAGGGGATGGCTACACCTTC.

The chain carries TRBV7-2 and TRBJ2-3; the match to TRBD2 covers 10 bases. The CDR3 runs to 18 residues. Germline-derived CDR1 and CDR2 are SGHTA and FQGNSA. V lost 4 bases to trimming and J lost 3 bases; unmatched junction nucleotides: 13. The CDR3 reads CASSSEQIAGGQTDTQYF. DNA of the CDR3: TGTGCCAGCAGCTCCGAACAAATAGCGGGGGGCCAGACAGATACGCAGTATTTT.

The CDR3 loop is CASSIGYSGQPQHF. The CDR3 region has the DNA TGTGCCAGTAGTATAGGTTACTCAGGTCAGCCCCAGCATTTT. This chain joins TRBV19 and TRBJ1-5; D remains unclear. The ends were cut back, 1 base at V and 6 bases at J, with 10 bases in the middle. The germline V gene has CDR1 LNHDA and CDR2 SQIVND (reference sequence). This CDR3 has 14 residues.

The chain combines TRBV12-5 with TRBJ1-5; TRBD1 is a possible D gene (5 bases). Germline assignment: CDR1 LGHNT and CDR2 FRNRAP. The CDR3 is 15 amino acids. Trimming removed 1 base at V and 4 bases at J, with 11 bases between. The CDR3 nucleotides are TGTGCTAGTGGTTTGGGGGGCCTTCCTAATCAGCCCCAGCATTTT. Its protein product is CASGLGGLPNQPQHF. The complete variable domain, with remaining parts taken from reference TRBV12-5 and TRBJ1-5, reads DARVTQTPRHKVTEMGQEVTMRCQPILGHNTVFWYRQTMMQGLELLAYFRNRAPLDDSGMPKDRFSAEMPDATLATLKIQPSEPRDSAVYFCASGLGGLPNQPQHFGDGTRLSIL.